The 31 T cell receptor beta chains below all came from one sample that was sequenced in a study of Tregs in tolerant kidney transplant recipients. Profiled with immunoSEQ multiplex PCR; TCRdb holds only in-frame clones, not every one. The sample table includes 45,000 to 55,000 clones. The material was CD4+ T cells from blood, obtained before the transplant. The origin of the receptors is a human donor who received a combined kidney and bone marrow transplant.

CDR3 bases read: TGTGCCAGTACCCTAGCGGGAGTACCGAATGAG. Protein: CASTLAGVPNE. The full CDR3 is CASTLAGVPNEQFF. V gene TRBV19 combines with J gene TRBJ2-1; 10 nucleotides align to TRBD2. The CDR3 is cut off 3 residues early in the read; its end comes from the germline J gene. The length of the CDR3 is 14 residues. Germline loops: CDR1 LNHDA, CDR2 SQIVND (reference sequence). Trimming took 7 bases from V and 7 from J; bases not matched to a gene: 7.

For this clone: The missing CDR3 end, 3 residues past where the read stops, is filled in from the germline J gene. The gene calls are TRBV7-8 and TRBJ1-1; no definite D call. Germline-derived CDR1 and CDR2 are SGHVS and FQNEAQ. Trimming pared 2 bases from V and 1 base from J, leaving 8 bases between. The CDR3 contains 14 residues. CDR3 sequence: CASSLIPGNTEAFF. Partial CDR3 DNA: TGTGCCAGCAGCTTAATACCCGGGAACACTGAA.

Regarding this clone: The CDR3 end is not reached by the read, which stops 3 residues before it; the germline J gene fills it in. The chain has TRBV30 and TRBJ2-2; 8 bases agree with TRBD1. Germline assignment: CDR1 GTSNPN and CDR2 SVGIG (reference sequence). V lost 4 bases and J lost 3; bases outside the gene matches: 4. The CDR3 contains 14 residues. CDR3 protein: CAWTGGIDTGELFF. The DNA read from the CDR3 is TGTGCCTGGACAGGGGGCATTGACACCGGGGAG.

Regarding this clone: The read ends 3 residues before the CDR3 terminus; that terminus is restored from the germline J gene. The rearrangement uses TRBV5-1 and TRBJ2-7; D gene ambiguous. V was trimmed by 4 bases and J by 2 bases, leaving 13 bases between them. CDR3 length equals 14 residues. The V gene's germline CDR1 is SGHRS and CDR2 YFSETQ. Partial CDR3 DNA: TGCGCCAGCAGCGGGCAGGTCGGTCCCTACGAG. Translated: CASSGQVGPYE. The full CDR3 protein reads CASSGQVGPYEQYF.

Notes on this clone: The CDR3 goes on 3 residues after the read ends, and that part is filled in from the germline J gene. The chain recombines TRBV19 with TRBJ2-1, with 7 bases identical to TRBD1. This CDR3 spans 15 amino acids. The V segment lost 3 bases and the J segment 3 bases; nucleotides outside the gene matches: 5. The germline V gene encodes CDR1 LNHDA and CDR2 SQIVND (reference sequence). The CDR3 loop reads CASSMATGYYNEQFF. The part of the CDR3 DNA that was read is TGTGCCAGTAGTATGGCGACAGGGTACTACAATGAG.

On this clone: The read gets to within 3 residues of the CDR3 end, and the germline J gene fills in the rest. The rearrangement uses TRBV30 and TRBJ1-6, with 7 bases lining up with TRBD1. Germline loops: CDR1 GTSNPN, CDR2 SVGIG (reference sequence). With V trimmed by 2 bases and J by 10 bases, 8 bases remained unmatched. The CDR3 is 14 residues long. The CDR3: CAWSRDSGISPLHF. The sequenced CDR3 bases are TGTGCCTGGAGTAGGGACAGTGGGATATCACCC.

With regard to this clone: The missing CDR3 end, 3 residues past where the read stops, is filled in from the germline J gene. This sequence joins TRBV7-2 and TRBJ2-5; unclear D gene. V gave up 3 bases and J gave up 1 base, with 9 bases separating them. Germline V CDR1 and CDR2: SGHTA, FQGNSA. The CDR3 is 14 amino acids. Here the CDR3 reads CASSFGRFQETQYF. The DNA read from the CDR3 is TGTGCCAGCAGCTTTGGCAGGTTCCAAGAGACC.

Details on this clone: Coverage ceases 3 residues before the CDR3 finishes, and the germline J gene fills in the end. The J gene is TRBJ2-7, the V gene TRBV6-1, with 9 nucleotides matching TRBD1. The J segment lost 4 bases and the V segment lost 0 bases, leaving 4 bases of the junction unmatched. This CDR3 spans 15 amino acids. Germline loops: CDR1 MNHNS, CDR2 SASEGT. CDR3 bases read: TGTGCCAGCAGTGAAGCGTGGGGACAGGGATACGAG. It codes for CASSEAWGQGYE. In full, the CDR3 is CASSEAWGQGYEQYF.

The CDR3 here is CASRDNQNTEAFF. The sequenced part of the CDR3 DNA is TGTGCCAGCAGAGACAATCAGAACACTGAA. The chain has TRBV19 and TRBJ1-1; D gene unclear. The CDR3 extends 3 residues past the end of the read, so its final part is completed from the germline J gene. V dropped 9 bases and J dropped 1 base, with 12 bases sitting between them. CDR1 and CDR2 from the germline V gene are LNHDA and SQIVND (reference sequence). The CDR3 length is 13 residues.

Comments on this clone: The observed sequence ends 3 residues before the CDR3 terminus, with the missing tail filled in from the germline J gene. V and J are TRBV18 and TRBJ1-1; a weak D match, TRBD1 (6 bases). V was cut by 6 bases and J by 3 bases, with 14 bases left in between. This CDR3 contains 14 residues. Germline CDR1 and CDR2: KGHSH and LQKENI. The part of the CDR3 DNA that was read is TGTGCCAGCTCGTTAAGGGGGGGGGACACTGAA. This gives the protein CASSLRGGDTE. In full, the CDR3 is CASSLRGGDTEAFF. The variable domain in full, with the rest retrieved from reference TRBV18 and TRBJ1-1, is NAGVMQNPRHLVRRRGQEARLRCSPMKGHSHVYWYRQLPEEGLKFMVYLQKENIIDESGMPKERFSAEFPKEGPSILRIQQVVRGDSAAYFCASSLRGGDTEAFFGQGTRLTVV.

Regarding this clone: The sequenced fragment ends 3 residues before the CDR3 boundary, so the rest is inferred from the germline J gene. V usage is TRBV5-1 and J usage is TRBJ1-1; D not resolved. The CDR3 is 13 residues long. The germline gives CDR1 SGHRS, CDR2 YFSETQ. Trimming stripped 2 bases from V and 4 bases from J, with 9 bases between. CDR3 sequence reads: CASSFGGGTEAFF. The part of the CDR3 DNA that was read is TGCGCCAGCAGCTTTGGCGGTGGCACTGAA.

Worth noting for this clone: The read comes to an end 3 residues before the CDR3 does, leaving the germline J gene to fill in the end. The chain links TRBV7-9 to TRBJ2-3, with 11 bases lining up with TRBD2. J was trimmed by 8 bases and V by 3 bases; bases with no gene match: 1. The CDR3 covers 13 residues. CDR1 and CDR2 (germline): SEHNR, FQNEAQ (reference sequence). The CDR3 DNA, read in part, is TGTGCCAGCAGCTTTGGGACTAGCGGTACG. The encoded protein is CASSFGTSGT. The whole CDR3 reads CASSFGTSGTQYF.

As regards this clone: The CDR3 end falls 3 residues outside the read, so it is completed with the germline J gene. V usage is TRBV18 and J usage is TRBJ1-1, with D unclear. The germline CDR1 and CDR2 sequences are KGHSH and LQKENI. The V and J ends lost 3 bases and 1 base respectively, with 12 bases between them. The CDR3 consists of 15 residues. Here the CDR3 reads CASSPFSRKNTEAFF. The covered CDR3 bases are TGTGCCAGCTCACCTTTCTCCAGGAAGAACACTGAA.

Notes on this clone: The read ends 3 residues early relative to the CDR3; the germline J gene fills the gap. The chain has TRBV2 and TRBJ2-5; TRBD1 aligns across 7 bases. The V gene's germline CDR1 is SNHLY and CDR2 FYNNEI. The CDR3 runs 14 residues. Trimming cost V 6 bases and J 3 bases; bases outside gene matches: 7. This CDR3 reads CASSETTGKETQYF. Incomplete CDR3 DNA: TGTGCCAGCAGCGAGACGACAGGGAAAGAGACC.

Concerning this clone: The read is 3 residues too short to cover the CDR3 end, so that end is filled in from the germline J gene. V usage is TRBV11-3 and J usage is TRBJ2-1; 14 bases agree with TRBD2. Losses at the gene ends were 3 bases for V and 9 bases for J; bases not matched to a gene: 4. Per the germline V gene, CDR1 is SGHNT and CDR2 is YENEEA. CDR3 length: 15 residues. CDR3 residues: CASSFGTSGSGEQFF. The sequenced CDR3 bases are TGTGCCAGCAGCTTCGGGACTAGCGGGAGCGGTGAG.

The covered CDR3 bases are TGTGCCAGCAGTGAAGGTCGGGCGGGAGTCTACGAG. It translates to CASSEGRAGVYE. The complete CDR3 protein is CASSEGRAGVYEQYF. V is TRBV6-1 and J is TRBJ2-7; 7 nucleotides agree with TRBD2. The CDR3 end falls 3 residues outside the read, so it is completed with the germline J gene. This CDR3 is 15 amino acids long. Unmatched junction bases numbered 6, after V lost 1 base and J lost 3 bases. The V gene's germline CDR1 is MNHNS and CDR2 SASEGT.

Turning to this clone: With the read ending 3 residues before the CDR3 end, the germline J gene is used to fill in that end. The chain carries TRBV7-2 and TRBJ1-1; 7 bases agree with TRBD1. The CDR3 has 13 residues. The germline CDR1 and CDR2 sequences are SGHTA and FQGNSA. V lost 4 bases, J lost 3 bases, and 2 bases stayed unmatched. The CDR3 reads CASSYGQDTEAFF. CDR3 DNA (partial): TGTGCCAGCAGCTACGGACAGGACACTGAA.

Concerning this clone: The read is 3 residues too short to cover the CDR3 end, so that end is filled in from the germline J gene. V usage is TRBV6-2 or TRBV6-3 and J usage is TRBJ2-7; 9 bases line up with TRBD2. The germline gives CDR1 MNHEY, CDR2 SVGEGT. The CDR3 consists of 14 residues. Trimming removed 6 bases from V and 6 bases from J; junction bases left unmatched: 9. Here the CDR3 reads CASSPIAGVGEQYF. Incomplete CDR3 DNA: TGTGCCAGCAGCCCAATAGCGGGAGTGGGCGAG.

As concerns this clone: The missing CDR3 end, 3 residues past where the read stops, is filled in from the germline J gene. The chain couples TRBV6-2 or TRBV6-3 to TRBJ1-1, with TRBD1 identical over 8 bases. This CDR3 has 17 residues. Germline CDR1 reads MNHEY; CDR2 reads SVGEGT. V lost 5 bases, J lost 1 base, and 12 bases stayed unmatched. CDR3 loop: CASSPLRGQVTNTEAFF. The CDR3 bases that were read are TGTGCCAGCAGTCCCCTCAGGGGGCAGGTTACGAACACTGAA.

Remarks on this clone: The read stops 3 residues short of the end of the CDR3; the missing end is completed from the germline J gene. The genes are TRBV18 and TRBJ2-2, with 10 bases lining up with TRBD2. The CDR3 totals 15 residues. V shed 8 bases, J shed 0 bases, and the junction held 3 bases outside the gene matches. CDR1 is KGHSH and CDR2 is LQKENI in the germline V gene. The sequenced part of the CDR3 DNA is TGTGCCAGCGGACTAGCGGCCGCGAACACCGGGGAG. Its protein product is CASGLAAANTGE. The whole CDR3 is CASGLAAANTGELFF.

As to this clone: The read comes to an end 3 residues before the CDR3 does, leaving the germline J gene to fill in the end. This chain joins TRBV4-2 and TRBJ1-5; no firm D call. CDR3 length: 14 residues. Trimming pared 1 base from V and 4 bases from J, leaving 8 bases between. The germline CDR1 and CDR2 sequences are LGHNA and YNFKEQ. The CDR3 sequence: CASSQGGSNQPQHF. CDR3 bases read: TGTGCCAGCAGCCAAGGTGGCAGTAATCAGCCC.

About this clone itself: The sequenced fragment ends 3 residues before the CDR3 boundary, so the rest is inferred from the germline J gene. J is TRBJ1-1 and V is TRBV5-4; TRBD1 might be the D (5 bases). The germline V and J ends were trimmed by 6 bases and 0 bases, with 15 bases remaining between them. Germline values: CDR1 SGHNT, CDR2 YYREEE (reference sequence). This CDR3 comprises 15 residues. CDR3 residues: CASNKGAEMNTEAFF. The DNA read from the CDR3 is TGTGCCAGCAATAAAGGGGCGGAGATGAACACTGAA.

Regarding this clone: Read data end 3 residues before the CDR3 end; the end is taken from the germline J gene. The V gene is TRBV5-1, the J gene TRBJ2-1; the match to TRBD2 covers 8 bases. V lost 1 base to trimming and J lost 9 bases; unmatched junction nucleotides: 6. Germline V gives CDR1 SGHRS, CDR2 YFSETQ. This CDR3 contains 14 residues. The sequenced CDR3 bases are TGCGCCAGCAGCTTGTGGGAGCGGGAGCTTGAG. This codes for CASSLWERELE. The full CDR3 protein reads CASSLWERELEQFF.

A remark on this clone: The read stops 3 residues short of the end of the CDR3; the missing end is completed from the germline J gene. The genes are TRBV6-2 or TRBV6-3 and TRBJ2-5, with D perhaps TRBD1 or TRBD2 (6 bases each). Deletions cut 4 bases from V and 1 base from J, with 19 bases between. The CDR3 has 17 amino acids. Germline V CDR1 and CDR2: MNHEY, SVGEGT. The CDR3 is CASSFGGGTFAQETQYF. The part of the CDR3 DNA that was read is TGTGCCAGCAGTTTTGGCGGCGGGACATTCGCCCAAGAGACC.

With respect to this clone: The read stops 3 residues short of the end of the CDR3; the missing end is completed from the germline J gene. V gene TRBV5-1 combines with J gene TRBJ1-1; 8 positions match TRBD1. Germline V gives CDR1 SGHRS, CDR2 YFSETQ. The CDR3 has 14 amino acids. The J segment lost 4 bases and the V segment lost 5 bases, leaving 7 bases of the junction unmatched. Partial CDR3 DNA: TGCGCCAGCAGTCAGGACAGGGAAGGCACTGAA. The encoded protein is CASSQDREGTE. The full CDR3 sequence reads CASSQDREGTEAFF.

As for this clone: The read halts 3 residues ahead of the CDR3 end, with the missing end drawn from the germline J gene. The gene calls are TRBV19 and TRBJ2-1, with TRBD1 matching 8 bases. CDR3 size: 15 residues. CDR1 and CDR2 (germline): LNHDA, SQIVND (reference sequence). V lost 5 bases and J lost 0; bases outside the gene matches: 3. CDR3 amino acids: CASSQDRGSYNEQFF. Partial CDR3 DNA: TGTGCCAGTAGTCAAGACAGGGGCTCCTACAATGAG.

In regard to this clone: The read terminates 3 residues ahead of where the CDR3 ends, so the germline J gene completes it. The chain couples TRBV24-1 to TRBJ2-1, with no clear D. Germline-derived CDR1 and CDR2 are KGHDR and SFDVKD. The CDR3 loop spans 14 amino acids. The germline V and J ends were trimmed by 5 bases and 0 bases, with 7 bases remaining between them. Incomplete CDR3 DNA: TGTGCCACCAGTGCTAGTAGCTCCTACAATGAG. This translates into CATSASSSYNE. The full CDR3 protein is CATSASSSYNEQFF.

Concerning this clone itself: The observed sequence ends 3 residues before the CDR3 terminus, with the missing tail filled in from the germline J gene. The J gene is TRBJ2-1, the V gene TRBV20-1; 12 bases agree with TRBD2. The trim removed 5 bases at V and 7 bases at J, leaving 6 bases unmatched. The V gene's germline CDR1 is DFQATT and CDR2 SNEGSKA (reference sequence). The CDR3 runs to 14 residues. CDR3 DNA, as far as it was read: TGCAGTGCTCGAGGACTAGCGGGAAGGAATGAG. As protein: CSARGLAGRNE. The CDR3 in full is CSARGLAGRNEQFF.

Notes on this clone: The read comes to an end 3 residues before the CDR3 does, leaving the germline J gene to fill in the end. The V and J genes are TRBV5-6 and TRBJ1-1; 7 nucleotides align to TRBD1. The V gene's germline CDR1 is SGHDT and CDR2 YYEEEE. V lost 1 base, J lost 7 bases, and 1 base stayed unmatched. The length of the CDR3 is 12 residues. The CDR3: CASSLRGLEAFF. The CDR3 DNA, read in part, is TGTGCCAGCAGCTTGAGGGGGCTTGAA.

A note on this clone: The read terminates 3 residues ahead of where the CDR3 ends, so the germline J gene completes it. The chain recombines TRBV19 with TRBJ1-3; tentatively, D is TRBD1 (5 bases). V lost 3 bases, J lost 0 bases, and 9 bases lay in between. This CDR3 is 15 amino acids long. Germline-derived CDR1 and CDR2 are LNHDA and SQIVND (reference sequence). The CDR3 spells CASSMRQGSGNTIYF. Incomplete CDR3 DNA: TGTGCCAGTAGTATGCGGCAGGGCTCTGGAAACACC.

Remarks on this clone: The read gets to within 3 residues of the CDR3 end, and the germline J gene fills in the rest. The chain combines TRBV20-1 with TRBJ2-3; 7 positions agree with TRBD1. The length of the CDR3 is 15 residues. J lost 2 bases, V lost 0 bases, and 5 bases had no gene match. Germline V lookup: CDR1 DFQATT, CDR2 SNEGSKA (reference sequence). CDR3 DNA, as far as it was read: TGCAGTGCTAGAGATGCCCAGGGGGACACAGATACG. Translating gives CSARDAQGDTDT. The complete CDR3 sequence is CSARDAQGDTDTQYF.